This TCR beta chain was recorded in a study of identical twins. Regarding the study as a whole: The study found excess low generation probability among twin-shared out-of-frame alpha sequences.

To note about this clonotype: The antigen is not known.

Template switching introduced a universal primer site, and the cDNA bore unique molecular identifiers. TCRdb independently ran MiXCR on the 5' RACE reads; one entry per CDR3 protein. The data show around 340,000 distinct CDR3 sequences, with approximately 8.7% seen just once and more than 8% held by the top ten. This CDR3 has 13 residues. The V end lost 0 bases, the J end lost 9 bases, and 9 bases lay between the germline ends. From germline, CDR1 is SGHAT and CDR2 FQDESV (reference sequence). This clonotype originated in a woman aged 50 to 65 in good health. The chain uses TRBV11-1 and TRBJ2-1; D remains unclear. The sequencing input was naive T cells sorted from blood. CDR3 amino acids: CASSLAAAAEQFF. The CDR3 DNA follows: TGTGCCAGCAGCTTAGCGGCTGCTGCTGAGCAGTTCTTC.